The 30 T cell receptor beta chains given below trace back to one sample, sequenced in a study of blood T cells in healthy people across ages. The second PCR ran about 6 to 12 cycles with a sample-barcoded 5' primer and J-beta primers. One entry per CDR3 protein, called by TCRdb with MiXCR from the 5' RACE reads. The data contain 1 million or so distinct CDR3 sequences, approximately 25% of them singletons. These data also formed part of another study, on T cells of mothers and their children.

Source material: blood. The receptors originated from a girl aged 2 to 9 in good health.

This chain links TRBV29-1 with TRBJ2-5; 8 nucleotides agree with TRBD2. Judging by the DNA end, TRBJ2-7 fits better; the J call may be wrong. Germline values: CDR1 SQVTM, CDR2 ANQGSEA. CDR3 length equals 12 residues. In DNA, the CDR3 is TGCAGCGGGGGGACTAGACTCGACGAGCAGTACTTC. This gives the protein CSGGTRLDEQYF.

V and J are TRBV6-1 and TRBJ2-2; D unresolved. The CDR3 sequence is 12 residues long. The V end was cut by 3 bases, the J end by 6 bases, with 5 bases between. Per the germline V gene, CDR1 is MNHNS and CDR2 is SASEGT. CDR3 residues: CASSDFPGELFF. For the CDR3, the DNA is TGTGCCAGCAGTGACTTCCCCGGGGAGCTGTTTTTT.

This clonotype was counted ten times or more. This chain joins TRBV20-1 and TRBJ1-1; D might be TRBD1 (5 bases). Trimming took off 6 bases at V and 4 bases at J, with 12 bases between the two ends. The germline CDR1 and CDR2 sequences are DFQATT and SNEGSKA (reference sequence). The CDR3 contains 12 residues. The CDR3 region has the DNA TGCAGTGCCTCCAACAGGTTCACTGAAGCTTTCTTT. Its translation is CSASNRFTEAFF.

The chain has TRBV5-6 and TRBJ2-5; D gene uncertain. The germline V gene encodes CDR1 SGHDT and CDR2 YYEEEE. V was pared by 4 bases and J by 0 bases, with 7 bases between. This CDR3 contains 13 residues. CDR3 nucleotide sequence: TGTGCCAGCAGCCACCAAGACCAAGAGACCCAGTACTTC. This sequence encodes CASSHQDQETQYF.

The rearrangement joins TRBV5-1 to TRBJ2-5, with 8 nucleotides matching TRBD1. The J call could be wrong; TRBJ2-7 is a better fit for the DNA end. The CDR3 runs 15 residues. CDR1 SGHRS and CDR2 YFSETQ come from the germline V gene. DNA for the CDR3: TGCGCCAGCAGCTCGCCGGACAGGGATTCCTACGAGCAGTACTTC. Its protein product is CASSSPDRDSYEQYF.

The chain uses TRBV5-1 and TRBJ2-6, with 8 positions matching TRBD2. Germline V lookup: CDR1 SGHRS, CDR2 YFSETQ. The CDR3 is 16 residues long. J lost 0 bases, V lost 6 bases, and 5 bases had no gene match. The CDR3 DNA sequence: TGCGCCAGCAACCCCGGGGGGGGCTCTGGGGCCAACGTCCTGACTTTC. Its translation: CASNPGGGSGANVLTF.

The table lists this clonotype with a few counts. The V gene is TRBV5-1, the J gene TRBJ2-5; D may match TRBD1 or TRBD2 (5 bases each). The DNA end lines up better with TRBJ2-1; the J call may be wrong. The CDR3 totals 15 residues. Germline values: CDR1 SGHRS, CDR2 YFSETQ. The CDR3 here is CASSLGTGLNNEQFF. The CDR3 nucleotides read TGCGCCAGCAGCCTCGGGACGGGTCTGAATAATGAGCAGTTCTTC.

This clonotype was picked up a small number of times. CDR3 sequence reads: CATSDTQGLHSYNEQFF. CDR3 DNA: TGTGCCACCAGTGATACACAGGGGCTACATTCCTACAATGAGCAGTTCTTC. The V and J genes are TRBV24-1 and TRBJ2-1; 7 bases are a match to TRBD1. The length of the CDR3 is 17 residues. CDR1 KGHDR and CDR2 SFDVKD come from the germline V gene. With 3 bases clipped from V and 1 base from J, the junction kept 8 bases outside the gene matches.

This clonotype has just a few counts. The CDR3 loop is CATYSTGHYYEQYF. DNA for the CDR3: TGTGCCACCTACTCCACGGGACATTACTACGAGCAGTACTTC. The gene calls are TRBV6-2 or TRBV6-3 and TRBJ2-5, with TRBD1 as a possible D gene (6 bases). The assigned J gene may be wrong: the sequence end matches TRBJ2-7 better. This CDR3 is 14 amino acids long. Germline V gene lookup returns CDR1 MNHEY and CDR2 SVGEGT.

This clonotype was seen a few times. The rearrangement uses TRBV4-3 and TRBJ1-2; 8 bases are a match to TRBD1. Looked up from germline, CDR1 is LGHNA and CDR2 is YSLEER. There are 15 residues in the CDR3. The trim removed 0 bases at V and 8 bases at J, leaving 8 bases unmatched. This CDR3 is CASSQDYKQGDGYTF. The DNA for the CDR3 is TGCGCCAGCAGCCAAGATTATAAACAGGGGGACGGCTACACCTTC.

This clonotype was picked up a small number of times. The chain is built from TRBV27 and TRBJ1-4; TRBD1 agrees at 7 bases. Germline CDR1 is MNHEY and CDR2 is SMNVEV (reference sequence). CDR3 length: 15 residues. V was clipped by 1 base and J by 6 bases; unmatched bases: 5. CDR3 DNA: TGTGCCAGCAGTTTATTCCTCGGGACAGATGAAAAACTGTTTTTT. Its protein is CASSLFLGTDEKLFF. The full variable domain, in which reference TRBV27 and TRBJ1-4 provide the parts outside the CDR3, is EAQVTQNPRYLITVTGKKLTVTCSQNMNHEYMSWYRQDPGLGLRQIYYSMNVEVTDKGDVPEGYKVSRKEKRNFPLILESPSPNQTSLYFCASSLFLGTDEKLFFGSGTQLSVL.

The rearrangement links TRBV7-6 to TRBJ2-5; D uncertain. The CDR3 runs 13 residues. V was shortened by 2 bases and J by 4 bases, with 8 bases between the two germline ends. Germline V gene lookup returns CDR1 SGHVS and CDR2 FNYEAQ. CDR3: CASSLRSTETQYF. The CDR3 DNA reads TGTGCCAGCAGCTTACGGTCAACAGAGACCCAGTACTTC. Filled out from reference TRBV7-6 and TRBJ2-5, the complete variable domain reads GAGVSQSPRYKVTKRGQDVALRCDPISGHVSLYWYRQALGQGPEFLTYFNYEAQQDKSGLPNDRFSAERPEGSISTLTIQRTEQRDSAMYRCASSLRSTETQYFGPGTRLLVL.

J is TRBJ2-7 and V is TRBV12-3 or TRBV12-4; D is possibly TRBD1 (6 bases). This CDR3 is 14 amino acids long. Trimming left V 6 bases short and J 3 bases short, with 15 bases between. Written as DNA, the CDR3 is TGTGCCAGCAGCCTAGGACAGATCCGCTACGAGCAGTACTTC. Translated, it gives CASSLGQIRYEQYF.

The genes are TRBV28 and TRBJ2-7; D may be TRBD1 (8 bases). The V end was cut by 6 bases, the J end by 4 bases, with 22 bases between. Germline CDR1 reads MDHEN; CDR2 reads SYDVKM. The CDR3 is made up of 16 amino acids. The CDR3 protein is CASRAETGGEMYEQYF. Written as DNA, the CDR3 is TGTGCCAGCAGAGCTGAAACAGGGGGGGAAATGTACGAGCAGTACTTC. The variable domain in full, with the rest retrieved from reference TRBV28 and TRBJ2-7, is DVKVTQSSRYLVKRTGEKVFLECVQDMDHENMFWYRQDPGLGLRLIYFSYDVKMKEKGDIPEGYSVSREKKERFSLILESASTNQTSMYLCASRAETGGEMYEQYFGPGTRLTVT.

The chain has TRBV7-2 and TRBJ2-1, with 11 bases identical to TRBD2. The CDR3 is made up of 15 amino acids. With V trimmed by 3 bases and J by 8 bases, 6 bases remained unmatched. Germline V gene lookup returns CDR1 SGHTA and CDR2 FQGNSA. This CDR3 reads CASSFGSGGADEQFF. CDR3 nucleotide sequence: TGTGCCAGCAGCTTCGGTAGCGGGGGGGCAGATGAGCAGTTCTTC.

For this clonotype: A much more abundant neighbour one base away suggests this may be a read error. This chain joins TRBV3-1 and TRBJ2-6; D call uncertain. Trimming pared 7 bases from V and 0 bases from J, leaving 4 bases between. Germline CDR1 LGHDT, CDR2 YNNKEL (reference sequence). The CDR3 consists of 13 residues. DNA of the CDR3: TGTGCCAGCACCCACTCTGGGGCCAACGTCCTGACTTTC. Protein product: CASTHSGANVLTF.

In its sample, this clonotype was seen a few times. V and J are TRBV29-1 and TRBJ2-5, with 7 bases fitting TRBD2. The DNA matches TRBJ2-1 better at its end, which makes the J call doubtful. CDR1 is SQVTM and CDR2 is ANQGSEA in the germline V gene. The CDR3 is made up of 14 amino acids. The DNA of the CDR3 is TGCAGTATTCAGTGGGCGGGAGTGGGAAATGAGCAGTTCTTC. Translated: CSIQWAGVGNEQFF.

The chain recombines TRBV4-1 with TRBJ1-4, with D hard to call. Trimming removed 3 bases at V and 8 bases at J, with 16 bases between. Germline CDR1 is MGHRA and CDR2 is YSYEKL. The CDR3 contains 15 residues. This chain's CDR3 is CASSQTEVSGEKLFF. CDR3 nucleotides: TGCGCCAGCAGCCAGACGGAGGTGTCGGGGGAAAAACTGTTTTTT.

In this sample, this clonotype turned up a few times. V is TRBV11-1 and J is TRBJ2-3, with 7 bases identical to TRBD2. Germline lookup yields CDR1 SGHAT and CDR2 FQDESV (reference sequence). Trimming took 5 bases from V and 5 from J; bases not matched to a gene: 7. The CDR3 has 14 amino acids. In nucleotides, the CDR3 is TGTGCCAGCAGCACATGGACTAGAGGAGATACGCAGTATTTT. Its protein is CASSTWTRGDTQYF.

The rearrangement uses TRBV7-2 and TRBJ2-3, with unresolved D. Germline loops: CDR1 SGHTA, CDR2 FQGNSA. V gave up 1 base and J gave up 4 bases, with 9 bases separating them. This CDR3 is built from 14 residues. The CDR3 here is CASSLEGGSDTQYF. Here the CDR3 DNA reads TGTGCCAGCAGCTTAGAAGGTGGATCAGATACGCAGTATTTT.

The chain links TRBV12-3 or TRBV12-4 to TRBJ2-4; D may be TRBD1 (6 bases). The CDR3 runs 14 residues. Between the trimmed V and J ends, which lost 5 bases and 4 bases, there was a span of 12 bases. The DNA for the CDR3 is TGTGCCAGCAGTCTCCCAGGACAGAAAAACATTCAGTACTTC. Its protein is CASSLPGQKNIQYF.

This clonotype was counted only a few times. The chain recombines TRBV7-6 with TRBJ2-5; D gene unclear. The ends were cut back, 1 base at V and 3 bases at J, with 9 bases in the middle. CDR1 is SGHVS, CDR2 FNYEAQ, per germline. The CDR3 has 14 residues. As DNA, the CDR3 is TGTGCCAGCAGCTTAGAAGCAGTTGAAGAGACCCAGTACTTC. Translation gives CASSLEAVEETQYF.

Only a few counts were recorded for this clonotype. This chain uses TRBV18 with TRBJ1-1, with D unclear. This CDR3 is built from 11 residues. Germline assignment: CDR1 KGHSH and CDR2 LQKENI. With 3 bases removed from V and 9 bases from J, the gap between germline ends came to 8 bases. This CDR3 reads CASSPERKAFF. As DNA, the CDR3 is TGTGCCAGCTCACCCGAAAGGAAAGCTTTCTTT.

The chain uses TRBV29-1 and TRBJ2-5; D may be TRBD1 (6 bases). CDR3 size: 14 residues. From germline, CDR1 is SQVTM and CDR2 ANQGSEA. Trimming removed 6 bases from V and 0 bases from J, with 14 bases in between. The CDR3 DNA is TGCAGCGTCCAACTCGGACAGTACCAAGAGACCCAGTACTTC. Residues: CSVQLGQYQETQYF.

This clonotype was recorded a few times. This chain joins TRBV20-1 and TRBJ1-1; D ambiguous. V lost 3 bases, J lost 1 base, and 6 bases lay in between. CDR1 and CDR2 from the germline V gene are DFQATT and SNEGSKA (reference sequence). The CDR3 sequence is 12 residues long. In DNA, the CDR3 is TGCAGTGCTAGGTCCACGAACACTGAAGCTTTCTTT. Translating it yields CSARSTNTEAFF.

This chain joins TRBV11-1 and TRBJ2-3, with D hard to call. Germline loops: CDR1 SGHAT, CDR2 FQDESV (reference sequence). This CDR3 is 11 amino acids long. V was clipped by 5 bases and J by 6 bases, with 6 bases between them. The CDR3 spells CASSHRDTQYF. Written as DNA, the CDR3 is TGTGCCAGCAGCCACCGGGATACGCAGTATTTT.

The CDR3 loop is CASSKGDREGETQYF. The CDR3 bases are TGTGCCAGCAGCAAAGGGGACAGGGAGGGGGAGACCCAGTACTTC. The V call is TRBV21-1, the J call TRBJ2-5; no DNA check was done on the table's D call, TRBD1. TRBV21-1 is a documented pseudogene. CDR3 size: 15 residues.

The rearrangement links TRBV6-2 or TRBV6-3 to TRBJ2-7; possible D gene TRBD1, 7 bases. The CDR3 covers 15 residues. Germline V lookup: CDR1 MNHEY, CDR2 SVGEGT. Trimming stripped 8 bases from V and 6 bases from J, with 23 bases between. The CDR3 DNA is TGTGCCAGCGGAGGGGGCTTGTCTCTAATGGGCGAGCAGTACTTC. Translating it yields CASGGGLSLMGEQYF.

There are a few counts of this clonotype. The genes are TRBV4-2 and TRBJ2-1, with TRBD1 matching over 11 bases. The J call may be in error: the DNA end matches TRBJ2-5 better. This CDR3 has 16 residues. Germline CDR1 LGHNA, CDR2 YNFKEQ. CDR3 nucleotide sequence: TGTGCCAGCAGCCAAGATGGACAGGGGGCGGGAAAGACCCAGTACTTC. This encodes CASSQDGQGAGKTQYF.

This clonotype was picked up a small number of times. The V and J genes are TRBV20-1 and TRBJ2-1, with 10 bases matching TRBD2. This CDR3 contains 14 residues. J was trimmed by 5 bases and V by 5 bases; bases with no gene match: 6. Germline loops: CDR1 DFQATT, CDR2 SNEGSKA (reference sequence). CDR3 DNA sequence: TGCAGTGCTTCCCTAGCGGGAGCTAACAATGAGCAGTTCTTC. Residues: CSASLAGANNEQFF.